This T cell receptor beta chain derives from a study of T cells in Graves' hyperthyroidism and ophthalmopathy. General study findings and limits: Most thyroid-expanded clonotypes above 0.001 were also found in blood.

The ends lost 6 bases at V and 0 bases at J; junction bases unmatched: 8. CDR1 is DFQATT, CDR2 SNEGSKA, per germline (reference sequence). The CDR3 is 15 residues long. Using RNA transcripts as the source, TCR beta CDR3 regions were amplified. The primer set for the first-round RT-PCR of the TCR CDR3 was HTBI. A single record per CDR3 protein comes from TCRdb applying MiXCR to the multiplex PCR reads. The repertoire holds some 180,000 distinct CDR3 sequences, about 17% seen once, with 25% to 35% in the top ten. In this sample, this clonotype turned up many times. Its antigen is unidentified. The definition of stable Graves' hyperthyroidism was no ophthalmopathy progression within 18 months.

The J gene is TRBJ2-7, the V gene TRBV20-1; 10 bases line up with TRBD2. This TCR was recovered from a woman aged 50 to 60 with Graves' hyperthyroidism. Sequences were obtained from blood. This chain's CDR3 is CSAPLAGASSYEQYF. The CDR3 coding sequence is TGCAGTGCCCCTCTAGCGGGGGCAAGCTCCTACGAGCAGTACTTC.